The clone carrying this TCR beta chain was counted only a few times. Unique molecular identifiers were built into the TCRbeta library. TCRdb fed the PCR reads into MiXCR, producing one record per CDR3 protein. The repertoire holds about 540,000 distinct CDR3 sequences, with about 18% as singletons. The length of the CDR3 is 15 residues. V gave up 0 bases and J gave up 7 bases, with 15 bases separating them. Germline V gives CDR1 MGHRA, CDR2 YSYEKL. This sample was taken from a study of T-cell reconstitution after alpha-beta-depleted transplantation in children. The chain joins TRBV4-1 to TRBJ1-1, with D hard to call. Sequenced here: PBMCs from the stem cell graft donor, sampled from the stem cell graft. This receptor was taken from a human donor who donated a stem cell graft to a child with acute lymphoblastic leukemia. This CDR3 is CASSQERIAFSEAFF. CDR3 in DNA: TGCGCCAGCAGCCAAGAAAGGATTGCTTTTAGTGAAGCTTTCTTT.